This entry describes one T cell receptor (beta chain). The entry originates in a study of blood T cell repertoires in COVID-19. In the study overall: Spain, Italy and the United States supplied samples that represented acute and convalescent COVID-19. Sample material is recorded as cDNA or gDNA derived from T cells, B-cell-depleted T cells, or PBMCs.

The ends were cut back, 5 bases at V and 2 bases at J, with 9 bases in the middle. The CDR3 length is 14 residues. Germline V gene lookup returns CDR1 SGHTA and CDR2 FQGTGA. In the authors' workflow: Amplification with reference gene primers provided the estimates of nucleated cell counts. Clones were sequenced by immunoSEQ multiplex PCR, and TCRdb holds only the in-frame ones, with some missing. The DNA was the basis for D and trimming; V, J and clone size are from that table. The data contain roughly 88,000 clones, about 70% of them seen just once; the ten biggest clones take up 20% to 25%. Source material: peripheral blood. The genes are TRBV7-3 and TRBJ1-4; no reliable D call. This TCR derives from a woman aged 55 to 70 in a cohort sampled during active or convalescent COVID-19. This CDR3 is CASSEGVTNEKLFF. CDR3 in DNA: TGTGCCAGCAGCGAGGGAGTCACTAATGAAAAACTGTTTTTT.